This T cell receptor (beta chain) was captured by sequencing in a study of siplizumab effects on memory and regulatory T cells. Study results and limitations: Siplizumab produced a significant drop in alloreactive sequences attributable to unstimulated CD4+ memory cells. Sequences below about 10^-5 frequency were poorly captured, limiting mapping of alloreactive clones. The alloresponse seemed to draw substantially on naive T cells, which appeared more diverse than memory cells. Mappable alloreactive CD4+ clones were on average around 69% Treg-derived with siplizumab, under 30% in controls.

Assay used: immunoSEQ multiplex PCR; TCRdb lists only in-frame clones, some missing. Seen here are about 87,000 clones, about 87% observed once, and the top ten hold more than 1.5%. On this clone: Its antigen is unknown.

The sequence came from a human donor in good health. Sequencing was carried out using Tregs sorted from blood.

CDR3 region: CASSLGQGYGNEQFF. The CDR3 DNA follows: TGCGCCAGCAGCTTGGGACAGGGTTATGGCAATGAGCAGTTCTTC. The chain joins TRBV5-1 to TRBJ2-1; 7 positions match TRBD1. CDR3 length: 15 amino acids. V lost 0 bases to trimming and J lost 6 bases; unmatched junction nucleotides: 6. Germline V gene sequence: CDR1 SGHRS, CDR2 YFSETQ. The variable domain in full, completed from reference TRBV5-1 and TRBJ2-1, reads KAGVTQTPRYLIKTRGQQVTLSCSPISGHRSVSWYQQTPGQGLQFLFEYFSETQRNKGNFPGRFSGRQFSNSRSEMNVSTLELGDSALYLCASSLGQGYGNEQFFGPGTRLTVL.